A single sample gave rise to the 20 T cell receptor beta chains below, sequenced in a study of T-cell memory formation after mild COVID-19. TCRdb re-derived calls from the 5' RACE reads in MiXCR, one entry per CDR3 protein. The sample includes 130,000 to 150,000 distinct CDR3 sequences, less than 20% of them seen just once. Sequenced material: PBMCs or a T cell subset sorted from them (not recorded which). These receptors were collected from an adult woman who had mild COVID-19 (a few samples of this study predate the infection). Cell type and time point are not known.

The chain uses TRBV20-1 and TRBJ1-1; the match to TRBD1 covers 7 bases. In germline, CDR1 is DFQATT, CDR2 SNEGSKA (reference sequence). CDR3 length: 16 amino acids. V trimming: 1 base; J trimming: 1 base; junction bases outside the gene matches: 9. CDR3 sequence: CSARARGALKNTEAFF. In DNA form, the CDR3 reads TGCAGTGCTAGAGCCAGGGGGGCCTTAAAGAACACTGAAGCTTTCTTT.

This clonotype was picked up a small number of times. The chain links TRBV18 to TRBJ2-6; TRBD2 agrees at 7 bases. After removal of 2 bases from V and 0 bases from J, the junction contained 1 base not matched to a gene. The CDR3 runs 16 residues. Per the germline V gene, CDR1 is KGHSH and CDR2 is LQKENI. CDR3 coding DNA: TGTGCCAGCTCACCAACGGGAGGCTCTGGGGCCAACGTCCTGACTTTC. Its protein is CASSPTGGSGANVLTF.

This clonotype has just a few counts. The chain employs TRBV7-3 and TRBJ2-3; the D gene could be TRBD1 or TRBD2 (5 bases each). The germline gives CDR1 SGHTA, CDR2 FQGTGA. V was clipped by 4 bases and J by 0 bases, with 8 bases between them. This CDR3 spans 14 amino acids. CDR3 residues: CASSSGHSTDTQYF. DNA of the CDR3: TGTGCCAGCAGCTCGGGGCACAGCACAGATACGCAGTATTTT.

In its sample, this clonotype was seen a few times. The chain links TRBV12-3 or TRBV12-4 to TRBJ1-2; D unresolved. This CDR3 comprises 13 residues. Trimming removed 6 bases from V and 2 bases from J, with 10 bases in between. CDR3 DNA sequence: TGTGCCAGCAGCTCTGGCAGCAACTATGGCTACACCTTC. As protein: CASSSGSNYGYTF.

The V gene is TRBV18, the J gene TRBJ1-2; 7 nucleotides match TRBD1. After removal of 9 bases from V and 5 bases from J, the junction contained 12 bases not matched to a gene. The germline V gene has CDR1 KGHSH and CDR2 LQKENI. This CDR3 is built from 14 residues. The CDR3 spells CASQRTGEFYGYTF. The CDR3, as DNA: TGTGCCAGTCAAAGGACAGGCGAATTTTATGGCTACACCTTC.

The sample holds a few counts of this clonotype. The chain has TRBV12-3 or TRBV12-4 and TRBJ2-5; D is unclear. This CDR3 is 13 amino acids long. Trimming took off 4 bases at V and 5 bases at J, with 11 bases between the two ends. CDR3 region: CASSSGGQETQYF. The CDR3 region has the DNA TGTGCCAGCAGTTCCGGTGGGCAGGAGACCCAGTACTTC.

The CDR3 region is CSVGAVGTGQFF. The CDR3 coding sequence is TGCAGCGTTGGGGCGGTGGGGACAGGGCAGTTCTTC. The gene calls are TRBV29-1 and TRBJ2-1, with 8 positions matching TRBD1. V trimming: 4 bases; J trimming: 12 bases; junction bases outside the gene matches: 8. This CDR3 is 12 amino acids long. The germline CDR1 and CDR2 sequences are SQVTM and ANQGSEA.

Only a few counts were recorded for this clonotype. The chain combines TRBV29-1 with TRBJ2-3; 7 nucleotides line up with TRBD1. CDR3 length equals 14 residues. In germline, CDR1 is SQVTM, CDR2 ANQGSEA. After removal of 0 bases from V and 8 bases from J, the junction contained 8 bases not matched to a gene. CDR3 DNA sequence: TGCAGCGTTGAAGATCAAGTCCCAGGGGGTACGCAGTATTTT. It encodes CSVEDQVPGGTQYF.

V is TRBV4-1 and J is TRBJ2-7; D uncertain. V was cut by 0 bases and J by 2 bases, with 5 bases left in between. The CDR3 contains 13 residues. Germline V lookup: CDR1 MGHRA, CDR2 YSYEKL. CDR3 sequence: CASSQDPTYEQYF. The CDR3 DNA reads TGCGCCAGCAGCCAAGATCCCACCTACGAGCAGTACTTC.

This clonotype was counted a few times. This sequence joins TRBV5-1 and TRBJ2-1; TRBD1 aligns across 11 bases. The CDR3 loop spans 15 amino acids. V gave up 0 bases and J gave up 6 bases; unmatched junction bases: 2. CDR1 and CDR2 (germline): SGHRS, YFSETQ. CDR3 sequence: CASSLGTGGFNEQFF. For the CDR3, the DNA is TGCGCCAGCAGCTTGGGGACAGGGGGCTTCAATGAGCAGTTCTTC.

The CDR3 sequence: CASSKRPGTGGFDGYTF. CDR3 nucleotides: TGTGCCAGTAGTAAGAGACCCGGGACAGGGGGCTTCGATGGCTACACCTTC. This chain uses TRBV19 with TRBJ1-2, with 12 bases that match TRBD1. With V trimmed by 4 bases and J by 6 bases, 12 bases remained unmatched. The V gene's germline CDR1 is LNHDA and CDR2 SQIVND (reference sequence). CDR3 length: 17 amino acids.

CDR3 coding DNA: TGTGCCAGCAGTGCCGAACACACAGATACGCAGTATTTT. Translation: CASSAEHTDTQYF. The V gene is TRBV2, the J gene TRBJ2-3; D unresolved. The ends were cut back, 4 bases at V and 2 bases at J, with 7 bases in the middle. Germline assignment: CDR1 SNHLY and CDR2 FYNNEI. The CDR3 consists of 13 residues. Full variable domain (rest looked up from reference TRBV2 and TRBJ2-3): EPEVTQTPSHQVTQMGQEVILRCVPISNHLYFYWYRQILGQKVEFLVSFYNNEISEKSEIFDDQFSVERPDGSNFTLKIRSTKLEDSAMYFCASSAEHTDTQYFGPGTRLTVL.

The chain is built from TRBV11-2 and TRBJ2-3, with 8 bases aligning to TRBD1. The V gene end was trimmed by 5 bases and the J gene end by 5 bases; junction bases not matched to a gene: 6. CDR1 SGHAT and CDR2 FQNNGV come from the germline V gene. The CDR3 contains 14 residues. CDR3: CASSPRTGIDTQYF. The CDR3, as DNA: TGTGCCAGCAGCCCAAGGACAGGGATAGATACGCAGTATTTT.

This clonotype was detected a few times. This CDR3 reads CASSLERRETQYF. The CDR3 DNA follows: TGTGCCAGCAGCTTAGAACGCAGGGAGACCCAGTACTTC. The chain joins TRBV7-2 to TRBJ2-5; D gene unclear. Trimming left V 1 base short and J 5 bases short, with 8 bases between. There are 13 residues in the CDR3. Germline CDR1 SGHTA, CDR2 FQGNSA.

The gene calls are TRBV20-1 and TRBJ2-1, with D possibly matching TRBD2 (5 bases). CDR3 size: 16 residues. V lost 0 bases, J lost 2 bases, and 14 bases lay in between. Germline CDR1 reads DFQATT; CDR2 reads SNEGSKA (reference sequence). The DNA of the CDR3 is TGCAGTGCTAGAGATGGTCGAGCGGCGGCCTACAATGAGCAGTTCTTC. Amino acid sequence: CSARDGRAAAYNEQFF.

This clonotype has just one count. The chain uses TRBV29-1 and TRBJ1-1, with TRBD1 matching 8 bases. Per the germline V gene, CDR1 is SQVTM and CDR2 is ANQGSEA. The CDR3 spans 15 residues. The V and J ends lost 3 bases and 4 bases, in that order; junction bases with no gene match: 10. CDR3 in DNA: TGCAGCGTTGACATGGACAGGGTAGCTGGCACTGAAGCTTTCTTT. Its translation: CSVDMDRVAGTEAFF.

V is TRBV5-6 and J is TRBJ2-3; weak D call: TRBD2 (5 bases). V lost 1 base and J lost 5, with 17 bases in between. Germline values: CDR1 SGHDT, CDR2 YYEEEE. The CDR3 sequence is 16 residues long. The CDR3 bases are TGTGCCAGCAGCTTGACGGACGGGAACCGAGTAGATACGCAGTATTTT. Translating it yields CASSLTDGNRVDTQYF.

This clonotype showed up many times. The chain joins TRBV20-1 to TRBJ1-6; 10 bases line up with TRBD1. CDR1 DFQATT and CDR2 SNEGSKA come from the germline V gene (reference sequence). This CDR3 contains 15 residues. Trimming removed 3 bases from V and 8 bases from J; junction bases left unmatched: 7. Here the CDR3 reads CSARLRDRGHSPLHF. For the CDR3, the DNA is TGCAGTGCTAGGCTCCGGGACAGGGGACATTCACCCCTCCACTTT.

J is TRBJ1-2 and V is TRBV9; no clear D gene. Germline-derived CDR1 and CDR2 are SGDLS and YYNGEE. The CDR3 has 12 residues. With 0 bases removed from V and 3 bases from J, the gap between germline ends came to 3 bases. CDR3 residues: CASSVEDYGYTF. In nucleotides, the CDR3 is TGTGCCAGCAGCGTAGAGGACTATGGCTACACCTTC.

The chain couples TRBV20-1 to TRBJ2-7; TRBD2 aligns across 8 bases. Germline trimming cut 3 bases from V and 7 bases from J; bases unmatched to any gene: 11. Germline CDR1 is DFQATT and CDR2 is SNEGSKA (reference sequence). The CDR3 runs to 14 residues. The CDR3 spells CSASTGRAGGEQYF. For the CDR3, the DNA is TGCAGTGCTAGTACCGGGAGGGCTGGGGGTGAGCAGTACTTC.